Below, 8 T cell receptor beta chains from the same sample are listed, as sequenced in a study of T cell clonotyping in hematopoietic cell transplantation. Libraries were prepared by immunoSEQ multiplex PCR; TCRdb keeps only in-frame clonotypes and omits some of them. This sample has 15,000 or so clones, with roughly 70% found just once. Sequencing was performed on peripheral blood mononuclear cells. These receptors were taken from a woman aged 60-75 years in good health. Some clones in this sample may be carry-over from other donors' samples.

This chain's CDR3 is CASTRDGGSYGYTF. As DNA, the CDR3 is TGTGCCAGCACTAGGGACGGGGGGAGCTATGGCTACACCTTC. The rearrangement uses TRBV6-6 and TRBJ1-2, with D possibly TRBD1 on 5 matching bases. There are 14 residues in the CDR3. CDR1 and CDR2 from the germline V gene are MNHNY and SVGAGI (reference sequence). V lost 7 bases to trimming and J lost 4 bases, with 16 bases between them.

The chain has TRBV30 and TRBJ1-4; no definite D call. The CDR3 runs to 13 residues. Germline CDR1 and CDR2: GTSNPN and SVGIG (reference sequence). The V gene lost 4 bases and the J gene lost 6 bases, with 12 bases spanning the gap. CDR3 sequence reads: CAWNERWDEKLFF. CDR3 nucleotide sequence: TGTGCCTGGAATGAACGGTGGGATGAAAAACTGTTTTTT.

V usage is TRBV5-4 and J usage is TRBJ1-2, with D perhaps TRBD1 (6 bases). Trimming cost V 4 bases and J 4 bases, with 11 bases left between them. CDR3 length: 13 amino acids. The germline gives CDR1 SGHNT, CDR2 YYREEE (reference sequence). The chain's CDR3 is CASSPGGGYGYTF. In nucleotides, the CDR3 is TGTGCCAGCAGCCCGGGAGGGGGCTATGGCTACACCTTC.

The CDR3 loop reads CASSPLRDTGELFF. The CDR3 DNA reads TGCGCCAGCAGCCCCCTGAGGGACACCGGGGAGCTGTTTTTT. V is TRBV4-1 and J is TRBJ2-2, with TRBD2 as a possible D gene (5 bases). CDR1 and CDR2 (germline): MGHRA, YSYEKL. V was pared by 4 bases and J by 3 bases, with 9 bases between. The CDR3 is 14 amino acids.

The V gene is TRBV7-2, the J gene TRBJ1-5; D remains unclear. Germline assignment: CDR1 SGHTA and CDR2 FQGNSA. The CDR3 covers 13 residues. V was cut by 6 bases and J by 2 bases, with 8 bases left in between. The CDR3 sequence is CASSYRRNQPQHF. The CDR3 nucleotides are TGTGCCAGCAGTTATAGGCGCAATCAGCCCCAGCATTTT.

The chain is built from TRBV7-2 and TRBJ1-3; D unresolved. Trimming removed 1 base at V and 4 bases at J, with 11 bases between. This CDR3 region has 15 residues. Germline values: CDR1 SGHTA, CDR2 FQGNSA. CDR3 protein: CASSLEWVSGNTIYF. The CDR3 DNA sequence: TGTGCCAGCAGCTTAGAATGGGTCTCCGGAAACACCATATATTTT.

For the CDR3, the DNA is TGCGCCAGCAGCCGGGATGCAGGGAATGAAAAACTGTTTTTT. Translated, it gives CASSRDAGNEKLFF. This chain links TRBV5-1 with TRBJ1-4; D may be TRBD1 (5 bases). With 4 bases removed from V and 5 bases from J, the gap between germline ends came to 12 bases. Germline-derived CDR1 and CDR2 are SGHRS and YFSETQ. The CDR3 length is 14 residues.

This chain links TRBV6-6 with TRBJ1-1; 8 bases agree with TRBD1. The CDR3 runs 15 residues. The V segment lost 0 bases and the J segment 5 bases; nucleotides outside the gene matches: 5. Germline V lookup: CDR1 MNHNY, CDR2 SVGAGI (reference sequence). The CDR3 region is CASSYSLQGVTEAFF. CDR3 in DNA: TGTGCCAGCAGTTACTCTCTACAGGGGGTGACTGAAGCTTTCTTT.